This entry describes one T cell receptor beta chain. There is no known antigen for this receptor. Base qualities were left out, and no much larger clone turns up one base away. This record belongs to a study of beta chain features in type 1 diabetes (dated 2018 in TCRdb). About the investigation overall: Mean age, gender distribution, total cell number and subset yield did not differ between patients and healthy donors. Across all samples, approximately 100 million sorted cells were examined, and cell number per subset correlated strongly with RNA yield. The study compared TCRB repertoires of sorted circulating CD4+ T cell subsets between recently diagnosed type 1 diabetes patients and matched healthy donors. Whereas all 30 or so donors provided naive and central memory subsets, regulatory and stem cell-like memory subsets were isolated from just 8 patients and roughly eight healthy donors. Here is what the overall study found, with its caveats: Sequencing cDNA rather than genomic DNA could over-represent highly expressing activated cells, although activation and CD3 levels did not differ between groups. At VDJ recombination sites, type 1 diabetes patients had fewer insertions and more deleted nucleotides, which implies abnormalities in thymic rearrangement. HLA sub-analyses involved small numbers of individuals, so any influence of HLA type on TCRB rearrangement remained unresolved. The naive, central memory and regulatory TCRB repertoires appeared to resemble one another more closely among patients than among healthy donors. In all four CD4+ subsets, TCRB CDR3 length was moderately but significantly shorter in type 1 diabetes patients. PCR might favor shorter templates, but patient and control samples were amplified and corrected together, so any skew would affect both groups equally.

Each donor gave one peripheral blood draw, around 0.12 L on average, collected into heparinised tubes. A BD FACSAria II was used to sort naive, central memory, regulatory and stem cell-like memory CD4+ T cells with a panel that included CD45RO, CCR7, CD25, CD127, CD95 and CD27. Purity was above 95% for every sorted population. PBMCs were isolated right away by Lymphoprep density gradient centrifugation and were stained directly, without culture. To minimize batch effects, samples were stained and sorted in pairs, one healthy donor with one patient per experiment. CDR1 and CDR2 (SGHAT, FQNNGV) derive from the germline V gene. Reading from cysteine to phenylalanine, the CDR3 counts 14 amino acids. The retained sequence is limited to the CDR3, 42 bases, with the frame set at the first base. V ends up 1 base short and J 4 bases short, with an unmatched junction base count of 2. The entire amount of isolated RNA was reverse transcribed using the High Capacity cDNA Reverse Transcription Kit, so the sequenced TCRB transcripts were expressed ones. Deep immunoSEQ sequencing was applied to naive, central memory and regulatory T cell samples, giving an average of roughly 3.5 million total reads per sample. Sorted cells were lysed in RLT buffer and RNA was extracted with DNase-treated RNeasy Micro or Mini kits, depending on cell number. To prevent cross-contamination, each cell subset was processed individually, whereas patient and healthy donor samples were processed jointly. The immunoSEQ multiplex PCR was used to amplify TCRB sequences from cDNA, yielding 87-bp fragments that span the CDR3 region. Sequencing of the amplicons was performed on the Illumina HiSeq platform. Processing in the source paper ran as follows. PCR bias was corrected computationally using synthetic template baselines, and reads within Hamming distance 2 were collapsed, with unmergeable singletons discarded. By aligning reads against IMGT, V, D and J genes, CDR3 length, and insertions or deletions at six rearrangement sites were assigned. Within each subset, clonotype counts were normalized to sorted cell number, after which true diversity and Gini coefficients were computed with the tcR R package. The overlap coefficient, calculated on TCRB nucleotide sequences, was used to measure repertoire sharing. Out-of-frame TCRB sequences from naive cells were analyzed to stand in for the pre-selection repertoire. TCRdb took over this immuneACCESS table, retaining in-frame rearrangements with V and J assigned. Such tables are incomplete; in checked studies, under half of the missing clones stem from an unresolved V gene, and the remainder is unexplained. Clonal size and the V and J genes are those of that table, whereas D and trimming came from the DNA. Present in this sample are approximately 600,000 clones, about an eighth of which were seen just once. The ten largest account for around 0.12% of the sample.

This clonotype was obtained from a man aged 30 to 39 with type 1 diabetes. The V and J genes are TRBV11-2 and TRBJ1-1, with TRBD1 identical over 8 junction bases. The source material was naive CD4+ T cells from blood. Per the publication, the cell subset or site label means: true naive CD4+ T cells. This receptor has the CDR3 CASSLGQGATEAFF. The sequence in DNA is TGTGCCAGCAGCTTAGGGCAGGGGGCCACTGAAGCTTTCTTT.